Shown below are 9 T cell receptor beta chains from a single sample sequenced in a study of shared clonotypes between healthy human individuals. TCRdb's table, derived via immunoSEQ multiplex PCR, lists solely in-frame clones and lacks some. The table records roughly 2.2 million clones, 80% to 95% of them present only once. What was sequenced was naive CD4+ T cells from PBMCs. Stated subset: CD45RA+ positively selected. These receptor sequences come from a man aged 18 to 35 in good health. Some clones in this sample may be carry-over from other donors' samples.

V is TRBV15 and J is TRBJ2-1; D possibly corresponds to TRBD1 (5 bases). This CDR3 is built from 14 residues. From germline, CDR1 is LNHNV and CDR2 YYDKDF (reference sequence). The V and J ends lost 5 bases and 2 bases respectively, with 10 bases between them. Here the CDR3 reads CATSFRVTYNEQFF. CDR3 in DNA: TGTGCCACCAGCTTCAGGGTCACCTACAATGAGCAGTTCTTC.

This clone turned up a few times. CDR3 bases: TGTGCCAGTAGTACAGGGACAGCCGAAGCTTTCTTT. Its translation: CASSTGTAEAFF. The chain recombines TRBV19 with TRBJ1-1; 7 bases are a match to TRBD1. The V segment lost 4 bases and the J segment 8 bases; nucleotides outside the gene matches: 4. This CDR3 is built from 12 residues. The V gene's germline CDR1 is LNHDA and CDR2 SQIVND (reference sequence).

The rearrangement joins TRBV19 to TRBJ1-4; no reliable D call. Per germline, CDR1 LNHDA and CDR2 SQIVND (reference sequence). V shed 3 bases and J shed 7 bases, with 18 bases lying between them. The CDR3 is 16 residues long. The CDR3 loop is CASSIQRSTRGEKLFF. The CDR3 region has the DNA TGTGCCAGTAGTATCCAGCGGTCAACACGCGGTGAAAAACTGTTTTTT.

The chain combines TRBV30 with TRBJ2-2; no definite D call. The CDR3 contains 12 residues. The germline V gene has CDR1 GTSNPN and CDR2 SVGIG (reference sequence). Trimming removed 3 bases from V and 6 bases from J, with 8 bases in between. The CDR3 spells CAWSDAAGELFF. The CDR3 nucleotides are TGTGCCTGGAGCGATGCTGCCGGGGAGCTGTTTTTT.

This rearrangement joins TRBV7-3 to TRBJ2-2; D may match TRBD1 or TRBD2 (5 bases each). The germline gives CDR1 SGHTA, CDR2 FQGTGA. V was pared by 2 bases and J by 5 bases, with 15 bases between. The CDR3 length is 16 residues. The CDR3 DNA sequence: TGTGCCAGCAGCTTAGTCTGGGGCCGGGGAACCGGGGAGCTGTTTTTT. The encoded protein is CASSLVWGRGTGELFF.

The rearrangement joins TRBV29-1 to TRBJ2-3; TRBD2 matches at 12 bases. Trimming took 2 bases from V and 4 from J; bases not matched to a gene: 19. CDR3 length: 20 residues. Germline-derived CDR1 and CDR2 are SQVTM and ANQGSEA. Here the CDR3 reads CSVESMGTSGLLGVPDTQYF. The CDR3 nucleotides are TGCAGCGTTGAATCGATGGGGACTAGCGGGCTCCTGGGAGTCCCAGATACGCAGTATTTT.

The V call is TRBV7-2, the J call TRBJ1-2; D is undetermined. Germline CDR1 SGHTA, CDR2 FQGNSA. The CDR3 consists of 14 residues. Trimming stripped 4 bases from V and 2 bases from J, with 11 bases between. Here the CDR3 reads CASSSAAVNYGYTF. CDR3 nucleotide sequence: TGTGCCAGCAGCTCCGCGGCAGTCAACTATGGCTACACCTTC.

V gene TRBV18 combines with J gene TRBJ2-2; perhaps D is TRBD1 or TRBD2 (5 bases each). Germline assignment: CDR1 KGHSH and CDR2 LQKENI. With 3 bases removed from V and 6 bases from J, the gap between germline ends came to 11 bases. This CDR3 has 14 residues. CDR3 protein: CASSPSGRSGELFF. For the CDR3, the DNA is TGTGCCAGCTCACCCTCGGGGCGTTCCGGGGAGCTGTTTTTT. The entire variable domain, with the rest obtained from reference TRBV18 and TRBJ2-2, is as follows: NAGVMQNPRHLVRRRGQEARLRCSPMKGHSHVYWYRQLPEEGLKFMVYLQKENIIDESGMPKERFSAEFPKEGPSILRIQQVVRGDSAAYFCASSPSGRSGELFFGEGSRLTVL.

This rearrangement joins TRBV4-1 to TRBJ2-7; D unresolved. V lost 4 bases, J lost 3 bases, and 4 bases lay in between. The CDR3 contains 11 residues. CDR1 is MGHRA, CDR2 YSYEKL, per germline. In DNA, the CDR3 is TGCGCCAGCAGCCGGAACTACGAGCAGTACTTC. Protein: CASSRNYEQYF.